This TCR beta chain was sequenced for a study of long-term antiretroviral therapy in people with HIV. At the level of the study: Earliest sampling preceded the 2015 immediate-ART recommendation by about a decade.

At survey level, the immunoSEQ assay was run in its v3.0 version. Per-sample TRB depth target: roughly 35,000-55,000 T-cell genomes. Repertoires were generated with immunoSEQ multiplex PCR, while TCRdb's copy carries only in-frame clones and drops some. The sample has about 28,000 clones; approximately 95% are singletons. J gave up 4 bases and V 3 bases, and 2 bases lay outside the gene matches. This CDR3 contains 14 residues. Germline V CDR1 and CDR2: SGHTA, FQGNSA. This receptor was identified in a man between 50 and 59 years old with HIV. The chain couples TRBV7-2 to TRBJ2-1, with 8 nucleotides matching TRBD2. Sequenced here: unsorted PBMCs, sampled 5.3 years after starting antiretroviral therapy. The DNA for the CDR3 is TGTGCCAGCAGCTTCGGGGGGGCTTACAATGAGCAGTTCTTC. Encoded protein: CASSFGGAYNEQFF.